This TCR beta chain was profiled in a study of radiation and T cells in renal cell carcinoma. Clones were sequenced by immunoSEQ multiplex PCR, and TCRdb holds only the in-frame ones, with some missing. The sample yields some 150,000 clones, roughly 80% seen once. The sample's time point: baseline pretreatment blood. Treatment meaning: 15 Gy SBRT to primary tumor, nephrectomy 4 weeks later. Blood was sampled at baseline, 2 weeks and 4 weeks after SBRT. The patient's renal cell carcinoma had clear cell pathology. Study findings and constraints: Top tumor clonotypes rose in blood 2 weeks post-radiation, then contracted. No pretreatment tumor biopsies were available for baseline clonotypes.

CDR1 and CDR2 from the germline V gene are SQVTM and ANQGSEA. The CDR3 spans 14 residues. The V and J ends lost 6 bases and 4 bases respectively, with 15 bases between them. This clone showed up just once. What it recognizes is unknown. This clonotype originated in a woman in her 50s with renal cell carcinoma. The specimen was blood, collected from a patient whose treatment included radiotherapy and nephrectomy. The V and J genes are TRBV29-1 and TRBJ2-2; D might be TRBD1 (5 bases). The CDR3, as DNA: TGCAGCGTCCTCAGGGTCGCGAGCACCGGGGAGCTGTTTTTT. Encoded protein: CSVLRVASTGELFF.